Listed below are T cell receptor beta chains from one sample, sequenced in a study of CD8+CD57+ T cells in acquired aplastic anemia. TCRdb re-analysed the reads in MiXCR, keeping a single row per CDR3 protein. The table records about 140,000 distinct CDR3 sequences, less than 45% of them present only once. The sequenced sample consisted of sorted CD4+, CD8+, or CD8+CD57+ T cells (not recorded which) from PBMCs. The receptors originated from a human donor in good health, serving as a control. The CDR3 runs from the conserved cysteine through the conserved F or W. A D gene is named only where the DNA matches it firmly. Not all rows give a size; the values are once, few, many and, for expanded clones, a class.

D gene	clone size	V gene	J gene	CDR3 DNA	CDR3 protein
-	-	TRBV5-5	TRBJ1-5	TGTGCCAGCAGCGTGGTATGGGGGGATCAGCCCCAGCATTTT	CASSVVWGDQPQHF
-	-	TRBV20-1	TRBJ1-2	TGCAGTGCTAGAGTGGTCGGCTATGGCTACACCTTC	CSARVVGYGYTF
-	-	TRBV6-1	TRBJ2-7	TGTGCCAGCGGGAGACGGTTTTCCTACGAGCAGTACTTC	CASGRRFSYEQYF
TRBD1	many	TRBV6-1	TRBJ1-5	TGTGCCAGCGCCGACAGGGACGATCAGCCCCAGCATTTT	CASADRDDQPQHF
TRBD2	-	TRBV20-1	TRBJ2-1	TGCAGTGCTCGGGGGGGACTAGCGGGGGGTTGCAATGAGCAGTTCTTC	CSARGGLAGGCNEQFF
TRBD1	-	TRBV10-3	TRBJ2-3	TGTGCCATCCTTGGGGGGTGGGGACAGGGTAGAGATACGCAGTATTTT	CAILGGWGQGRDTQYF
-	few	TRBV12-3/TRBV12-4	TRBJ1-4	TGTGCCAGCAGTTTAGGACAACTGAACTCTAATGAAAAACTGTTTTTT	CASSLGQLNSNEKLFF
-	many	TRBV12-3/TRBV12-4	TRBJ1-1	TGTGCCAGCAGTTTATCCGCGGGATCCCCATCCGCTTTCTTT	CASSLSAGSPSAFF
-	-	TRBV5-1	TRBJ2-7	TGCGCCAGCAGCTTGGCCACGGGGCTGGACGAGCAGTACTTC	CASSLATGLDEQYF
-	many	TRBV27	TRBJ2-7	TGTGCCAGCACCCAGGGACGGGGCGCCTACGAGCAGTACTTC	CASTQGRGAYEQYF
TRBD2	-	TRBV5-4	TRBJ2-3	TGTGCCAGCAGCTTTAGAGATGGACTAGCGGGAGATACCCAGTATTTT	CASSFRDGLAGDTQYF
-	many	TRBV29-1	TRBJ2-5	TGCAGCGGGTATGCGAGTTCCACCACAGGAGAGACCCAGTACTTC	CSGYASSTTGETQYF
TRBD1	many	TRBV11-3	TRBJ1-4	TGTGCCAGCAGCTTTCCGACAGGGGGAGGTGAAAAACTGTTTTTT	CASSFPTGGGEKLFF
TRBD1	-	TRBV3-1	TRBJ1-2	TGTGCCAGCAGCCAAGTGACCGAACAGGGGGTAAACTATGGCTACACCTTC	CASSQVTEQGVNYGYTF
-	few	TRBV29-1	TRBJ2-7	TGCAGCGCTCCAGGGGCGGCACATGAGGAGCAGTACTTC	CSAPGAAHEEQYF
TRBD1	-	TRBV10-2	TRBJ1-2	TGCGCCAGCAGGGCAGGGGGCGACTATGGCTACACCTTC	CASRAGGDYGYTF
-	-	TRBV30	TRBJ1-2	TGTGCCTGGAGTGTTTTGGAAGTCTATGGCTACACCTTC	CAWSVLEVYGYTF
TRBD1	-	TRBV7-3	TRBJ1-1	TGTGCCAGCAGCTTAACGACAGGGGAAGAGGTACTAGGGGACATGAACACTGAAGCTTTCTTT	CASSLTTGEEVLGDMNTEAFF
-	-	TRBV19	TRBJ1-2	TGTGCCAGTAGTATCGGGTGGGCCCGGGACTATGGCTACACCTTC	CASSIGWARDYGYTF
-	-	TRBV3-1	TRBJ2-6	TGTGCCAGGCGACAGGCCGACAACGTCCTGACTTTC	CARRQADNVLTF
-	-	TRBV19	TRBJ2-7	TGTGCCAGTAGCGCCGGGCCCCGTATCTACGAGCAGTACTTC	CASSAGPRIYEQYF
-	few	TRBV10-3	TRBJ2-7	TGTGCCATCAGCGACCGGTTCCGGGCCAATAGCTCCTACGAGCAGTACTTC	CAISDRFRANSSYEQYF
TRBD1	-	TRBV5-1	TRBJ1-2	TGCGCCAGCAGCCCGGGAGGGGGCGCCGGCTATGGCTACACCTTC	CASSPGGGAGYGYTF
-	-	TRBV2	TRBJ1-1	TGTGCCAGCAGGCGGCGGGACACTGAAGCTTTCTTT	CASRRRDTEAFF
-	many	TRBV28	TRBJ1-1	TGTGCCAGCAGCTGGAAGCAAGCTTTCTTT	CASSWKQAFF
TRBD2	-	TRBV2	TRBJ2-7	TGTGCCAGCATCCGAGGGGAGGGGAGGCCCTACGAGCAGTACTTC	CASIRGEGRPYEQYF
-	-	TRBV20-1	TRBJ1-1	TGCAGTGCTAGCGACTGGGGAAACACTGAAGCTTTCTTT	CSASDWGNTEAFF
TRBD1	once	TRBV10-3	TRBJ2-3	TGTGCCACCGGACAGGGGGTCACAGATACGCAGTATTTT	CATGQGVTDTQYF
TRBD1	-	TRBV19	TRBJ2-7	TGTGCCAGTAGTACTGGGACAGGGGACGAGCAGTACTTC	CASSTGTGDEQYF
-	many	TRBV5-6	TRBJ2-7	TGTGCCAGCAGCTCAAGCTCCTACGAGCAGTACTTC	CASSSSSYEQYF
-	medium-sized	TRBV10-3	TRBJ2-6	TGTGCCATCAGTGAGTCGGGAGTAAGTGGGGCCAACGTCCTGACTTTC	CAISESGVSGANVLTF
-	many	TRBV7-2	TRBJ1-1	TGTGCCAGCAGCTTAGCCCATCGTGGGGGGCGAGAAGCTTTCTTT	CASSLAHRGGREAFF
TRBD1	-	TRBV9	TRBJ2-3	TGTGCCAGCAGCGTACCCGGGACAGGCGGCCCAGATACGCAGTATTTT	CASSVPGTGGPDTQYF
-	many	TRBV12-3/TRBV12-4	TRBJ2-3	TGTGCCAGCAGTTTACAGGTGGCGGCTAGCACAGATACGCAGTATTTT	CASSLQVAASTDTQYF
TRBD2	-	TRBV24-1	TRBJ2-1	TGTGCCACCAGTGATGGGGGACTAGCGGGGAGTGGTGAGCAGTTCTTC	CATSDGGLAGSGEQFF
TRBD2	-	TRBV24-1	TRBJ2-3	TGTGCCACCAGTGAAACGAGCGGGGGGCGGCGAGATACGCAGTATTTT	CATSETSGGRRDTQYF